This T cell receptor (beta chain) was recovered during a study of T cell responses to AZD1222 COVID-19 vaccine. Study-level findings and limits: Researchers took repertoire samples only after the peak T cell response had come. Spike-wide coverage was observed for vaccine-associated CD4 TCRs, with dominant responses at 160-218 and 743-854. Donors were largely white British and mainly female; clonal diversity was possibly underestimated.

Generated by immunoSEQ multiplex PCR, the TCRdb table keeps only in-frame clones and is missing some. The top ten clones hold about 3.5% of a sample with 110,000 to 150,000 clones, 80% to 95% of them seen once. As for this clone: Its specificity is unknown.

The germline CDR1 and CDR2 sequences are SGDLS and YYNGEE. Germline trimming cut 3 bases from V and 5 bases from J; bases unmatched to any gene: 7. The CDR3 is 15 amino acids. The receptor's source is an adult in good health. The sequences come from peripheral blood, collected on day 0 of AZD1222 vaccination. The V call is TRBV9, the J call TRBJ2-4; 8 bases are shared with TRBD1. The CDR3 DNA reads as TGTGCCAGCAGCGAGCAGGACAGGGCCGAAAACATTCAGTACTTC. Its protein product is CASSEQDRAENIQYF.